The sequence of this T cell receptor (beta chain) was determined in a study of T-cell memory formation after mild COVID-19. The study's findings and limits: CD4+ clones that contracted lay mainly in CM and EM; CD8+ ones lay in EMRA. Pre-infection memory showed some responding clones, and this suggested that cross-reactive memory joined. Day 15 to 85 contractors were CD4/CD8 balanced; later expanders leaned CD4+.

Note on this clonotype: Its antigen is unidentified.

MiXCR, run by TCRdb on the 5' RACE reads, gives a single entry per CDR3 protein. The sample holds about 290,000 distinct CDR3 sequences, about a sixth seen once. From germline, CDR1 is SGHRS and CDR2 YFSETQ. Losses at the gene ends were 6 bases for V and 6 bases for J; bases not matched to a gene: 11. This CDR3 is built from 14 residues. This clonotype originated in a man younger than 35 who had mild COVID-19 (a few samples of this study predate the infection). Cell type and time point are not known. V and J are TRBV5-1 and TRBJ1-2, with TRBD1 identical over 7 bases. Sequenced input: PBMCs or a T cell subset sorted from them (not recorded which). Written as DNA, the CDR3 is TGCGCCAGCACTCCTTCCAGGGGGGAGAATGGCTACACCTTC. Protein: CASTPSRGENGYTF.